This T cell receptor (beta chain) was sequenced during a study of beta chain features in type 1 diabetes. General study results and limits: The naive, central memory and Treg TCRB repertoires showed an apparent similarity that was greater among patients than among healthy donors.

Trimming at V came to 1 base and at J to 1 base, leaving 7 bases not matched to a gene. Germline V lookup: CDR1 MGHRA, CDR2 YSYEKL. The CDR3 consists of 17 residues. Every isolated RNA sample was fully reverse transcribed, so sequencing captured expressed TCRB transcripts. TCRdb's copy holds only in-frame clones and misses some; the assay was immunoSEQ multiplex PCR. The sample records more than 8,500 clones, around 82% being singletons. On this clone: No antigen is known for it.

The rearrangement joins TRBV4-1 to TRBJ2-5, with 9 bases that match TRBD1. The sequencing sample was made of Tregs from blood. This receptor was obtained from a woman under 30 in good health. The CDR3 DNA is TGCGCCAGCAGCCAAGGCGGGACAGGGAGTCTCCAAGAGACCCAGTACTTC. This codes for CASSQGGTGSLQETQYF.